This T cell receptor beta chain was sequenced for a study of blood T cell repertoires in COVID-19 (dated by TCRdb to 2018 to 2020). Study-wide context: The collaborator samples originated in the United States, Italy and Spain and spanned the acute and convalescent phases of COVID-19. Subjects who had been exposed to COVID-19, were actively infected with it, or had recovered from it provided the deeply sampled blood TCRbeta repertoires that made up the dataset. The prospective study material was composed of cDNA or gDNA derived from T cells, B-cell-depleted T cells, or PBMCs. A de-identified subject ID, COVID-19 status, age in years and sex were almost always included in the sample metadata. The samples were drawn from two sources: the first 160 participants of the ongoing ImmuneRACE study, and about 1,300 subjects contributed by 6 global collaborators. The repertoires were made available in a free public database intended to serve as a resource for research on the immune response to SARS-CoV-2. Where available, HLA class I and class II types were taken from metadata supplied by the sample provider and were not determined by assay-based typing. On the study overall, not on this receptor specifically: Clinical and demographic metadata were provided uncurated, with the amount varying by source and participant.

TCRbeta CDR3 regions were amplified from genomic DNA by means of the immunoSEQ Assay, a bias-controlled multiplex PCR. The published analysis was carried out like this. The number of nucleated cells in each sample was estimated from the amplification of reference gene primers within the assay. Sequence reads were collapsed and filtered to measure the absolute abundance of every unique TCRbeta CDR3 rearrangement. For each sample, productive Simpson clonality was calculated as the square root of Simpson's diversity index across productive rearrangements. This immuneACCESS table, as held by TCRdb, lists in-frame sequences with V and J called but not all clones. Of the missing ones, under half trace to an unresolved V gene in checked studies; the others have no known cause. That table furnishes V, J and clone size, whereas the DNA furnished D and trimming. The sample includes over 200,000 clones, with roughly 90% observed a single time. Under 13% of the sample goes to the ten largest clones.

Participants in the prospective study were enrolled through a virtual design, were aged roughly 18 to 100 years, and lived in under 25 United States geographic areas. In the prospective study, participants were assigned to cohorts based on the clinical history participants reported in a screening survey and a study questionnaire. Each participant in the prospective study had whole blood, serum and a nasopharyngeal or oropharyngeal swab collected by mobile phlebotomists. Prospective study participants could optionally give additional blood draws and questionnaires over a roughly two-month period. Blood samples from the prospective study were shipped frozen or at room temperature prior to DNA extraction. Worth noting for this clone: The antigen it binds to is not known. One base away there is no much larger clone; base qualities are not given.

The germline V gene specifies SGHAT as CDR1 and FQNNGV as CDR2. The CDR3, cysteine through phenylalanine, is 14 amino acids long. The read is trimmed to its CDR3 DNA, 42 bases read in frame from base 1. V loses 5 bases of germline sequence and J loses 1 base, and the interval between the two ends is 11 bases. Sequencing input: PBMCs or T cells enriched from blood (not recorded which). The sequence came from a man aged 18-30 years with acute COVID-19. Recombination linked TRBV11-2 to TRBJ1-1; the best D guess is TRBD1, with 5 bases matching. The CDR3 reads CASSLTQGNTEAFF. The DNA reads TGTGCCAGCAGCCTCACCCAGGGGAACACTGAAGCTTTCTTT. The CDR3 plus the reference TRBV11-2 and TRBJ1-1 genes for the other parts give the full variable domain: EAGVAQSPRYKIIEKRQSVAFWCNPISGHATLYWYQQILGQGPKLLIQFQNNGVVDDSQLPKDRFSAERLKGVDSTLKIQPAKLEDSAVYLCASSLTQGNTEAFFGQGTRLTVV.